Listed below are T cell receptor beta chains from one sample, sequenced in a study of CD8 T cells in ankylosing spondylitis. One entry per CDR3 protein results from TCRdb running MiXCR on the 5' RACE reads. The sample gives approximately 540,000 distinct CDR3 sequences, about 12% of which show up once; approximately 6.3% is in the top ten. The sequencing input was blood, either unsorted or a sorted T cell fraction (not recorded which). These receptors all come from a male donor with ankylosing spondylitis. Each CDR3 is given with its conserved first and last residue. D genes are given only for firm matches. The listing skips clone size in some rows; elsewhere it reads once, few, many or a size class.

>TRBV20-1|.|.|TRBJ2-3
TGCAGTGCTAGGGGTATGTCTGGCACAGATACGCAGTATTTT
CSARGMSGTDTQYF
>TRBV7-9|.|.|TRBJ1-4
TGTGCCAGCAGCGCAGCTGGTGGGGCTAATGAAAAACTGTTTTTT
CASSAAGGANEKLFF
>TRBV19|few|TRBD1|TRBJ2-7
TGTGCCAGTAGCGAGACAGGGCCCTCCTACGAGCAGTACTTC
CASSETGPSYEQYF
>TRBV20-1|.|.|TRBJ2-5
TGCAGTGCTCAGGCGGGAGAGACCCAGTACTTC
CSAQAGETQYF
>TRBV3-1|few|.|TRBJ2-1
TGTGCCAGCAGCCCCTCGGGGGTAAATGAGCAGTTCTTC
CASSPSGVNEQFF
>TRBV5-1|.|TRBD1|TRBJ2-3
TGCGCCAGCACCCCAGGGGGCGGGATCACAGATACGCAGTATTTT
CASTPGGGITDTQYF
>TRBV20-1|few|.|TRBJ2-7
TGCAGTGCTAGTCCAGCTATAGCCTACGAGCAGTACTTC
CSASPAIAYEQYF
>TRBV20-1|.|.|TRBJ2-7
TGCAGTTCACAATACGGAATTGGCCCGGGTACCTACGAGCAGTACTTC
CSSQYGIGPGTYEQYF
>TRBV7-8|many|TRBD2|TRBJ2-3
TGTGCCAGCAGCCGACTGGGACTAGCGGGAGTCTCAGATACGCAGTATTTT
CASSRLGLAGVSDTQYF
>TRBV19|few|.|TRBJ2-5
TGTGCCACGACCTATTCAATACGGTCGCAAGAGACCCAGTACTTC
CATTYSIRSQETQYF
>TRBV18|.|TRBD2|TRBJ2-7
TGTGCCAGCTCACCGGTGCGCGGGGGAGGGGTTTCCTACGAGCAGTACTTC
CASSPVRGGGVSYEQYF
>TRBV5-6|few|.|TRBJ1-2
TGTGCCAGCAGCCCCCCGGGGCGCGTTGGCTACACCTTC
CASSPPGRVGYTF
>TRBV7-9|.|TRBD1|TRBJ2-1
TGTGCCAGCAGTACACCGGGACAGGGGAACAATGAGCAGTTCTTC
CASSTPGQGNNEQFF
>TRBV11-2|few|.|TRBJ2-3
TGTGCCAGCAGCTTAGTATGGGACACAGATACGCAGTATTTT
CASSLVWDTDTQYF
>TRBV5-1|many|.|TRBJ2-1
TGCGCCAGCAGCAAAAATACGATCGGGAGTTCCGGGGATGAGCAGTTCTTC
CASSKNTIGSSGDEQFF
>TRBV12-3/TRBV12-4|many|TRBD2|TRBJ2-1
TGTGCCAGCAGTTTACTAGCGGGAGGAGGTGAGCAGTTCTTC
CASSLLAGGGEQFF
>TRBV27|few|TRBD1|TRBJ2-6
TGTGCCAGCAGTTGGTTAGGGGGCGGTGGGGCCAACGTCCTGACTTTC
CASSWLGGGGANVLTF
>TRBV3-1|.|.|TRBJ2-5
TGTGCCAGCAGCCAAGATCAGGGGAAAGAGACCCAGTACTTC
CASSQDQGKETQYF
>TRBV15|.|.|TRBJ1-2
TGTGCCACCAGCAGAGATCTTGCAGGAGATACTTATGGCTACACCTTC
CATSRDLAGDTYGYTF
>TRBV13|.|.|TRBJ2-1
TGTGCCAGCAGCTTAGGCCCAGCGCCATGGCAGTTCTTC
CASSLGPAPWQFF
>TRBV10-3|few|TRBD1|TRBJ2-7
TGTGCCACCACTACCGGGACAGGGGACTACGAGCAGTACTTC
CATTTGTGDYEQYF
>TRBV6-4|few|.|TRBJ2-3
TGTGCCAGCAGTGACGGGGACACAGATACGCAGTATTTT
CASSDGDTDTQYF
>TRBV5-4|.|.|TRBJ2-6
TGTGCCAGCAGCTCGGGGAGGGGGCGTAGCTCTGGGGCCAACGTCCTGACTTTC
CASSSGRGRSSGANVLTF
>TRBV20-1|.|.|TRBJ1-2
TGCAGTGCTAGCCCCCTGACGGGGGGAAACTATGGCTACACCTTC
CSASPLTGGNYGYTF
>TRBV7-2|few|.|TRBJ1-1
TGTGCCAGCAGCTTAAGCCTCGAGGCTGAAGCTTTCTTT
CASSLSLEAEAFF
>TRBV6-6|.|.|TRBJ2-7
TGTGCCAGCAGTTACCGTCCGGGGAACGAGCAGTACTTC
CASSYRPGNEQYF
>TRBV12-3/TRBV12-4|few|TRBD2|TRBJ2-1
TGTGCCAGCAATTCGGATCCGGGACTACACCAGTTCTTC
CASNSDPGLHQFF
>TRBV12-3/TRBV12-4|many|TRBD1|TRBJ1-4
TGTGCCAGCAGTACTTGGACAGGGGGCGATGAAAAACTGTTTTTT
CASSTWTGGDEKLFF
>TRBV3-1|few|.|TRBJ2-1
TGTGCCAGCAACACGCAGTCCCGGGGCAATGAGCAGTTCTTC
CASNTQSRGNEQFF
>TRBV18|.|.|TRBJ2-6
TGTGCCAGCTCACCCGAGGTAGCGGCCTCCCCTGGGGCCAACGTCCTGACTTTC
CASSPEVAASPGANVLTF
>TRBV24-1|.|.|TRBJ2-5
TGTGCCACCAGTGATGAGCCTGGGGAGACCCAGTACTTC
CATSDEPGETQYF
>TRBV20-1|.|.|TRBJ1-3
TGCAGTGCTAGAGAAGGAGCTTCTGGAAACACCATATATTTT
CSAREGASGNTIYF
>TRBV5-1|many|.|TRBJ1-5
TGCGCCAGCAGCCGGGACGGGGGTCCTCAGCCCCAGCATTTT
CASSRDGGPQPQHF
>TRBV4-2|few|.|TRBJ2-3
TGTGCCAGCAGCCAAGGCAGGACCACCGGCACAGATACGCAGTATTTT
CASSQGRTTGTDTQYF
>TRBV2|once|.|TRBJ2-7
TGTGCCAGCAGTGAAGACAGAGCCTACGAGCAGTACTTC
CASSEDRAYEQYF
>TRBV12-3/TRBV12-4|few|TRBD2|TRBJ2-3
TGTGCCAGCAGTTTAGCGCTAAGGGACTATACATCGCAGTATTTT
CASSLALRDYTSQYF
>TRBV7-2|.|.|TRBJ2-1
TGTGCCAGCAGCTTAGTTGGTACGAGCTCCTACAATGAGCAGTTCTTC
CASSLVGTSSYNEQFF
>TRBV12-3/TRBV12-4|.|TRBD2|TRBJ2-1
TGTGCCAGCAGAGCTAGCGGGAGCTACAATGAGCAGTTCTTC
CASRASGSYNEQFF
>TRBV2|.|TRBD2|TRBJ2-1
TGTGCCAGCAGTAAGACTAGCGGGAACTACAATGAGCAGTTCTTC
CASSKTSGNYNEQFF
>TRBV20-1|.|.|TRBJ2-5
TGCAGTGCCACGCCTGACGGGTCGGCCCAGTACTTC
CSATPDGSAQYF
>TRBV27|.|.|TRBJ1-1
TGTGCCAGCAGTTTCAGGGAGTGGACTGAAGCTTTCTTT
CASSFREWTEAFF
>TRBV2|.|.|TRBJ2-7
TGTGCCAGCGGGAGGCGGGCCGCGTCCTACGAGCAGTACTTC
CASGRRAASYEQYF
>TRBV20-1|.|.|TRBJ1-1
TGCAGTGCTCCCCGGTTTATGAACACTGAAGCTTTCTTT
CSAPRFMNTEAFF
>TRBV10-2|.|.|TRBJ2-1
TGCGCCAGCAGTGAGCTGGACAGCGAGTCCTACAATGAGCAGTTCTTC
CASSELDSESYNEQFF
>TRBV5-8|.|.|TRBJ2-1
TGTGCCAGCAGCTTGGCGGTGGGGGCCTACAATGAGCAGTTCTTC
CASSLAVGAYNEQFF
>TRBV15|.|.|TRBJ1-3
TGTGCCACCAAGCCCGGCTCTGGAAACACCATATATTTT
CATKPGSGNTIYF
>TRBV5-1|many|TRBD1|TRBJ2-5
TGCGCCAGCAGCTTGGAACAGGGGAACCCCTACCAAGAGACCCAGTACTTC
CASSLEQGNPYQETQYF
>TRBV20-1|.|.|TRBJ2-5
TGCAGTGCCCCCGCCGGGTTCGAGACCCAGTACTTC
CSAPAGFETQYF
>TRBV20-1|many|.|TRBJ2-1
TGCAGTGCTAGAGATGGGGGCGTGCTACACAATGAGCAGTTCTTC
CSARDGGVLHNEQFF
>TRBV6-2/TRBV6-3|many|.|TRBJ1-1
TGTGCCAGCAGTTACAGGGTGGGCCCTATTGGAGCTTTCTTT
CASSYRVGPIGAFF
>TRBV11-2|.|.|TRBJ2-5
TGTGCCAGCAGCTCTTCGGGGCGAGGGCAAGAGACCCAGTACTTC
CASSSSGRGQETQYF
>TRBV24-1|few|.|TRBJ2-1
TGTGCCACCAGTGATTTCCTGACAGCAAATGAGCAGTTCTTC
CATSDFLTANEQFF
>TRBV5-1|few|.|TRBJ2-3
TGCGCCAGCAGCTTGCAGGGTCCTACAGGGACAGATACGCAGTATTTT
CASSLQGPTGTDTQYF
>TRBV20-1|few|TRBD1|TRBJ2-5
TGCAGTGCTAGAGTGGGACAGTACCAAGAGACCCAGTACTTC
CSARVGQYQETQYF